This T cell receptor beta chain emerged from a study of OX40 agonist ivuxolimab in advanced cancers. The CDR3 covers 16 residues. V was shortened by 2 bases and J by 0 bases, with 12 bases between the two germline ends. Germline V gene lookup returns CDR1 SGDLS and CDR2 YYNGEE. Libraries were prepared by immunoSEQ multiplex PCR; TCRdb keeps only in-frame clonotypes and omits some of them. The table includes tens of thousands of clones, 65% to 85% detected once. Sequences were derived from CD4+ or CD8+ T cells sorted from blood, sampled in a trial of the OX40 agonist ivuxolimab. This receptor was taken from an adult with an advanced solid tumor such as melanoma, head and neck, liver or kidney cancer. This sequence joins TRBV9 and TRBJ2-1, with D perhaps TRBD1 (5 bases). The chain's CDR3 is CASSVFTGSSYNEQFF. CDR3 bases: TGTGCCAGCAGCGTGTTCACAGGAAGCTCCTACAATGAGCAGTTCTTC.